This is a list of T cell receptor beta chains from one sample in a study of cytomegalovirus exposure and HLA in healthy donors. The repertoire was sequenced with immunoSEQ multiplex PCR; TCRdb's copy has only in-frame clones and lacks some. This sample has under 400,000 clones; 75% to 90% occur once, and the top ten carry under 0.9%. Material for sequencing was PBMCs. These receptors originate from a woman younger than 35 in good health and CMV-seronegative. Each CDR3 is given with its conserved first and last residue. Each record gives: D gene, clone size, J gene, V gene, CDR3 protein, CDR3 DNA. The D gene is left open where the match is weak. The size field is filled for only some rows; it gives once, few, many or a size class.

D gene: NA
clone size: NA
J gene: TRBJ2-5
V gene: TRBV7-9
CDR3 protein: CASSFFRAGETQYF
CDR3 DNA: TGTGCCAGCAGCTTCTTCAGGGCGGGGGAGACCCAGTACTTC

D gene: NA
clone size: few
J gene: TRBJ2-7
V gene: TRBV28
CDR3 protein: CASSLSGTLKPYEQYF
CDR3 DNA: TGTGCCAGCAGTTTATCCGGGACACTCAAGCCCTACGAGCAGTACTTC

D gene: TRBD2
clone size: NA
J gene: TRBJ2-1
V gene: TRBV5-4
CDR3 protein: CASSFGGGVNEQFF
CDR3 DNA: TGTGCCAGCAGCTTCGGGGGGGGTGTCAATGAGCAGTTCTTC

D gene: NA
clone size: NA
J gene: TRBJ2-3
V gene: TRBV5-1
CDR3 protein: CASSDAGPDTQYF
CDR3 DNA: TGCGCCAGCAGCGACGCAGGGCCAGATACGCAGTATTTT

D gene: TRBD2
clone size: NA
J gene: TRBJ2-5
V gene: TRBV7-9
CDR3 protein: CASSSRLAGAWGRETQYF
CDR3 DNA: TGTGCCAGCAGTAGTAGGCTAGCGGGAGCCTGGGGTCGAGAGACCCAGTACTTC

D gene: TRBD1
clone size: NA
J gene: TRBJ1-4
V gene: TRBV6-1
CDR3 protein: CASSEVPTGGVEKLFF
CDR3 DNA: TGTGCCAGCAGTGAAGTCCCCACAGGGGGCGTTGAAAAACTGTTTTTT

D gene: TRBD1
clone size: NA
J gene: TRBJ2-7
V gene: TRBV7-6
CDR3 protein: CASSLASGTGYSYEQYF
CDR3 DNA: TGTGCCAGCAGCTTAGCGTCCGGGACAGGGTACTCCTACGAGCAGTACTTC

D gene: TRBD1
clone size: once
J gene: TRBJ2-7
V gene: TRBV27
CDR3 protein: CASKLGQGSYEQYF
CDR3 DNA: TGTGCCAGCAAGCTGGGACAGGGGTCATACGAGCAGTACTTC

D gene: NA
clone size: once
J gene: TRBJ2-7
V gene: TRBV5-1
CDR3 protein: CASSLGPGDKEQYF
CDR3 DNA: TGCGCCAGCAGCTTGGGCCCGGGAGATAAAGAGCAGTACTTC

D gene: NA
clone size: NA
J gene: TRBJ1-2
V gene: TRBV30
CDR3 protein: CASTGRYGYTF
CDR3 DNA: TGTGCCTCTACGGGGAGGTATGGCTACACCTTC